Listed here are 6 T cell receptor beta chains from one sample, sequenced in a study of tumor-infiltrating lymphocytes in primary liver carcinoma. Reverse transcription of roughly 470 ng total RNA with a constant-region primer produced TCR beta cDNA. Three-round nested multiplex PCR performed with slightly modified ARM-PCR produced the TCR beta libraries. Each of the first two PCR rounds ran nine to ten cycles with TRBV1-TRBV30 forward and C-beta reverse primers. Each CDR3 protein gets one entry after TCRdb re-called the multiplex PCR reads with MiXCR. This repertoire shows under 130,000 distinct CDR3 sequences, approximately 80% found once; its top ten account for more than 15%. It was from about 19-30 mg of unsorted bulk tissue that RNA and DNA were co-extracted. Sequencing was performed on liver tumor tissue from sampling region 3. This sample's subset: tumor region T3, left-lateral pole. The receptors originated from a man aged 40-55 years with primary liver carcinoma and hepatitis B virus infection.

The J gene is TRBJ1-1, the V gene TRBV29-1; D unresolved. V lost 5 bases and J 0 bases, leaving 16 bases between the germline ends. From germline, CDR1 is SQVTM and CDR2 ANQGSEA. The CDR3 loop spans 15 amino acids. CDR3 in DNA: TGCAGCGTTCTTCCGGTGTGGGGTATGAACACTGAAGCTTTCTTT. It yields the protein CSVLPVWGMNTEAFF.

The chain uses TRBV11-1 and TRBJ2-4; TRBD2 agrees at 13 bases. Germline assignment: CDR1 SGHAT and CDR2 FQDESV (reference sequence). CDR3 size: 17 residues. The CDR3 here is CTGSDPGTSGTKNIQYF. The DNA of the CDR3 is TGTACCGGCAGCGATCCCGGGACTAGCGGGACCAAAAACATTCAGTACTTC. Complete variable domain (other parts from reference TRBV11-1 and TRBJ2-4): EAEVAQSPRYKITEKSQAVAFWCDPISGHATLYWYRQILGQGPELLVQFQDESVVDDSQLPKDRFSAERLKGVDSTLKIQPAELGDSAMYLCTGSDPGTSGTKNIQYFGAGTRLSVL.

Regarding this clonotype: No conserved phenylalanine or tryptophan is present at the end of the CDR3, so a read error is the likely explanation. V usage is TRBV28 and J usage is TRBJ1-6; perhaps TRBD1 as D (6 bases). Germline values: CDR1 MDHEN, CDR2 SYDVKM. The CDR3 extends over 15 amino acids. Trimming left V 8 bases short and J 10 bases short, with 21 bases between. CDR3 sequence reads: CASGIAGTRISPLHV. In nucleotides, the CDR3 is TGTGCCAGCGGGATCGCCGGGACACGGATATCACCCCTCCACGTT.

Concerning this clonotype itself: At one end, the junction sequence differs from germline, possibly due to a read error. The chain carries TRBV25-1 and TRBJ2-5; D is uncertain. The CDR3 has 12 amino acids. Per germline, CDR1 MGHDK and CDR2 SYGVNS. Here the CDR3 reads CASSLISETQYF. As DNA, the CDR3 is TGTGCTAGCAGTCTAATCTCAGAGACCCAGTACTTC.

V usage is TRBV12-3 or TRBV12-4 and J usage is TRBJ1-5, with a possible D match to TRBD1 (6 bases). Trimming took off 7 bases at V and 15 bases at J, with 28 bases between the two ends. CDR3 length equals 15 residues. This chain's CDR3 is CASTRDTAINQPLHF. The DNA of the CDR3 is TGTGCCAGCACGCGGGACACCGCAATAAATCAGCCCTTGCATTTT.

With regard to this clonotype: At one end the junction does not follow the germline gene, possibly because of a read error. V gene TRBV6-6 combines with J gene TRBJ1-3; a weak D match, TRBD1 (5 bases). CDR3 length: 18 residues. Germline values: CDR1 MNHNY, CDR2 SVGAGI (reference sequence). CDR3 loop: CASGYSGTGKSSGNTIYF. The DNA of the CDR3 is TGTGCCAGCGGTTACTCGGGCACAGGAAAAAGCTCTGGAAACACCATATATTTC.